This T cell receptor beta chain originates from a study of PD-1 blockade in classical Hodgkin lymphoma. Time point meaning: cycle 4 day 1 (C4D1), after 5 to 7 weeks of nivolumab. All trial patients relapsed after autologous stem cell transplantation. CDR1 MNHEY and CDR2 SVGAGI come from the germline V gene. The CDR3 contains 16 residues. V trimming: 4 bases; J trimming: 10 bases; junction bases outside the gene matches: 10. As concerns this clone: Its antigen remains unknown.

Using immunoSEQ multiplex PCR, the repertoire was profiled, and TCRdb retains in-frame clones only, with some absent. The sample lists 100,000 or so clones; about 92% were seen once. General study points: Significantly greater TCR diversity emerged by C4D1 in CD4+ cells but not CD8+ cells.

The sequence derives from a human donor with classical Hodgkin lymphoma. The specimen comprised peripheral blood mononuclear cells (PBMCs), sampled before the fourth cycle of nivolumab. The gene calls are TRBV6-5 and TRBJ2-1; 13 nucleotides match TRBD2. CDR3 sequence (DNA): TGTGCCAGCAGTTTCCGGACTAGCGGGAGTTTCTTAGAGCAGTTCTTC. It specifies CASSFRTSGSFLEQFF.